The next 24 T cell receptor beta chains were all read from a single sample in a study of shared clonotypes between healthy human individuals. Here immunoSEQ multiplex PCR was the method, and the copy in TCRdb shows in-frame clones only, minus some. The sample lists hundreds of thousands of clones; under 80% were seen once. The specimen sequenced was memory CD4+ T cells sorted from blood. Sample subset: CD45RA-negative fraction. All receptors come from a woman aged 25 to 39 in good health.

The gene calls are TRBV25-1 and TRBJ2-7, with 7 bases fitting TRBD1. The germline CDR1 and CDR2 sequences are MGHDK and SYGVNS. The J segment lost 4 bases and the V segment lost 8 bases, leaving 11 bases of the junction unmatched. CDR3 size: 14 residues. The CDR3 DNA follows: TGTGCCAGCCAAGAGGGGACAGCCGTTTACGAGCAGTACTTC. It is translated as CASQEGTAVYEQYF.

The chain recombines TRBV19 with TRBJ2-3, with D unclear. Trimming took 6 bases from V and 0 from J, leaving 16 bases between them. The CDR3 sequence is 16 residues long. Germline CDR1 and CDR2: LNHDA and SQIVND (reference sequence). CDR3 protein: CASRPRPGLSTDTQYF. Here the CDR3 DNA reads TGTGCCAGTAGGCCTCGCCCGGGTCTGAGCACAGATACGCAGTATTTT.

The DNA of the CDR3 is TGTGCCTGGGAGGTAGGGGTGAACACTGAAGCTTTCTTT. Residues: CAWEVGVNTEAFF. The J gene is TRBJ1-1, the V gene TRBV30; D possibly corresponds to TRBD1 (5 bases). CDR1 is GTSNPN, CDR2 SVGIG, per germline (reference sequence). The V and J ends lost 5 bases and 0 bases respectively, with 10 bases between them. This CDR3 comprises 13 residues.

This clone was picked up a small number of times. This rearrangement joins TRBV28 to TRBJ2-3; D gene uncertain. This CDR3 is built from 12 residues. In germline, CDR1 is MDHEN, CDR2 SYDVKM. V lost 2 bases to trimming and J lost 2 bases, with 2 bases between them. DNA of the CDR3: TGTGCCAGCAGTTTAAACACAGATACGCAGTATTTT. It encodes CASSLNTDTQYF. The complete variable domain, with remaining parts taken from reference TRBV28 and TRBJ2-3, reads DVKVTQSSRYLVKRTGEKVFLECVQDMDHENMFWYRQDPGLGLRLIYFSYDVKMKEKGDIPEGYSVSREKKERFSLILESASTNQTSMYLCASSLNTDTQYFGPGTRLTVL.

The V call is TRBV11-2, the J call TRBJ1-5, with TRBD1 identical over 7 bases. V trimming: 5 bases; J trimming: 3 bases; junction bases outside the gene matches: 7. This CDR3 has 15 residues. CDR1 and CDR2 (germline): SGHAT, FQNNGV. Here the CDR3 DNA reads TGTGCCAGCAGCCCCCAGGGGGTTGACAATCAGCCCCAGCATTTT. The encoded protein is CASSPQGVDNQPQHF.

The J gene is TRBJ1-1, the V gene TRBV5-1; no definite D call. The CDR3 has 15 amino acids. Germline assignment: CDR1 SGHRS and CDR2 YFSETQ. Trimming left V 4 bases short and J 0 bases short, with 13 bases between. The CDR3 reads CASSPAGGMNTEAFF. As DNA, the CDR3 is TGCGCCAGCAGCCCGGCGGGCGGTATGAACACTGAAGCTTTCTTT.

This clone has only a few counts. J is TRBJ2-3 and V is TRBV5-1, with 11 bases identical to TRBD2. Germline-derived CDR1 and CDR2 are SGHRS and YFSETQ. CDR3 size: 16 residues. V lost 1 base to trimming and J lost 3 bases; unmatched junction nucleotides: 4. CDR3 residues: CASSLLTSGTTDTQYF. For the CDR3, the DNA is TGCGCCAGCAGCTTGTTGACTAGCGGGACTACAGATACGCAGTATTTT. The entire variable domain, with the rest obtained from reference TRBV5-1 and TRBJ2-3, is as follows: KAGVTQTPRYLIKTRGQQVTLSCSPISGHRSVSWYQQTPGQGLQFLFEYFSETQRNKGNFPGRFSGRQFSNSRSEMNVSTLELGDSALYLCASSLLTSGTTDTQYFGPGTRLTVL.

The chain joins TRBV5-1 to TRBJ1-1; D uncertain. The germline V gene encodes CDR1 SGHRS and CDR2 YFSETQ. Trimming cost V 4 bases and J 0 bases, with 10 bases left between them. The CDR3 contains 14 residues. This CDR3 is CASSVFSLNTEAFF. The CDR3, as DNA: TGCGCCAGCAGCGTATTTTCTCTGAACACTGAAGCTTTCTTT.

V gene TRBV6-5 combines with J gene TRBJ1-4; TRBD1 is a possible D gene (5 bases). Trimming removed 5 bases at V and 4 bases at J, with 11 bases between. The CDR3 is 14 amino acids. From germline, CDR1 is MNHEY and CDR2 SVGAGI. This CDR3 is CASSAGTDNEKLFF. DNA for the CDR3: TGTGCCAGCAGTGCCGGGACCGATAATGAAAAACTGTTTTTT.

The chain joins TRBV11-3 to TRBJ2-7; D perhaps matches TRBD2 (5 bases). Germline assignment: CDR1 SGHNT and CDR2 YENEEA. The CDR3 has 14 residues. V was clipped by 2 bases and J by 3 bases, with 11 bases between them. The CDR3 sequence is CASSLRAGGYEQYF. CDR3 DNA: TGTGCCAGCAGCTTAAGGGCAGGAGGCTACGAGCAGTACTTC.

The DNA for the CDR3 is TGTGCCAGCAGCCCACCCCGGCGACAGGGTTACACCGGGGAGCTGTTTTTT. Amino acids: CASSPPRRQGYTGELFF. The rearrangement links TRBV5-8 to TRBJ2-2; 7 bases match TRBD1. The germline CDR1 and CDR2 sequences are SGHTS and YDEGEE. This CDR3 is 17 amino acids long. J was trimmed by 3 bases and V by 4 bases; bases with no gene match: 12.

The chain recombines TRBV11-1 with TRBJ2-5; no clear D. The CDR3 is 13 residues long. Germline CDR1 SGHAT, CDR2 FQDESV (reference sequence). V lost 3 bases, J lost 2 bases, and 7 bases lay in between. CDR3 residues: CASSFGFQETQYF. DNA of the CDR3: TGTGCCAGCAGCTTCGGGTTTCAAGAGACCCAGTACTTC. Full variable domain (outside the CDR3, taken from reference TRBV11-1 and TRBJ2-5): EAEVAQSPRYKITEKSQAVAFWCDPISGHATLYWYRQILGQGPELLVQFQDESVVDDSQLPKDRFSAERLKGVDSTLKIQPAELGDSAMYLCASSFGFQETQYFGPGTRLLVL.

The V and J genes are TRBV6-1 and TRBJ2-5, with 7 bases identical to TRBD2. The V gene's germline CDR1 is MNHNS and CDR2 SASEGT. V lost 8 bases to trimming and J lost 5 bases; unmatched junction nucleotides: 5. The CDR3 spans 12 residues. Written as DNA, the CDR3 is TGTGCCAGCGCTCAGGGAGGGGAGACCCAGTACTTC. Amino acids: CASAQGGETQYF.

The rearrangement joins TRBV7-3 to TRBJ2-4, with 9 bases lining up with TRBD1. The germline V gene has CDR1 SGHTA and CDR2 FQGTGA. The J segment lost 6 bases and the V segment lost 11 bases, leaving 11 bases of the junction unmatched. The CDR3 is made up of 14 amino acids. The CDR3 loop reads CASQGAKTVNIQYF. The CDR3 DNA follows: TGTGCCTCACAGGGGGCAAAGACCGTAAACATTCAGTACTTC.

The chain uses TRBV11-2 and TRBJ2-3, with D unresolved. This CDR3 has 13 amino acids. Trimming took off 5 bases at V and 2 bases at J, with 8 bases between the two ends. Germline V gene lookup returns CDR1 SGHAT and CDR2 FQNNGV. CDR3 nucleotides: TGTGCCAGCAGCCGGGTCCACACAGATACGCAGTATTTT. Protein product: CASSRVHTDTQYF.

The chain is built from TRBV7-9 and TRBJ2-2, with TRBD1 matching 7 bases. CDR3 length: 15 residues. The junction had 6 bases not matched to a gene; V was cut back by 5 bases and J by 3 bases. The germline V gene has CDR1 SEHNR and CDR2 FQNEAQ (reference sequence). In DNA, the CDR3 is TGTGCCAGCAGCCCCCGACAGGGCGACACCGGGGAGCTGTTTTTT. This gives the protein CASSPRQGDTGELFF. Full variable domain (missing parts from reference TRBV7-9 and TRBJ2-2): DTGVSQNPRHKITKRGQNVTFRCDPISEHNRLYWYRQTLGQGPEFLTYFQNEAQLEKSRLLSDRFSAERPKGSFSTLEIQRTEQGDSAMYLCASSPRQGDTGELFFGEGSRLTVL.

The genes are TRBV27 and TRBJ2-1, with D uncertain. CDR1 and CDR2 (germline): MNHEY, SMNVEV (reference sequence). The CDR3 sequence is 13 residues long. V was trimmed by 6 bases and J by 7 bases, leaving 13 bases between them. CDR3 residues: CASRPYDTNEQFF. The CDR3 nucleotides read TGTGCCAGCAGACCGTACGATACGAATGAGCAGTTCTTC.

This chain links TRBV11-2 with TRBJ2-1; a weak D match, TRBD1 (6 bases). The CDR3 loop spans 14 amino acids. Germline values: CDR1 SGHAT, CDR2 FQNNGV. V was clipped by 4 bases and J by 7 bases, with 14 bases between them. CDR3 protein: CASSSWDKGNEQFF. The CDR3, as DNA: TGTGCCAGCAGCTCCTGGGACAAGGGAAATGAGCAGTTCTTC.

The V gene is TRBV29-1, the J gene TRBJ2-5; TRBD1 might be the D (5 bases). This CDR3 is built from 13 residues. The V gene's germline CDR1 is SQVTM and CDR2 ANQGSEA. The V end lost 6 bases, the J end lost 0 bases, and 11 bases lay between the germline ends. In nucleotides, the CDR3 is TGCAGCGTCCCTGACAGCCACCAAGAGACCCAGTACTTC. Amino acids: CSVPDSHQETQYF.

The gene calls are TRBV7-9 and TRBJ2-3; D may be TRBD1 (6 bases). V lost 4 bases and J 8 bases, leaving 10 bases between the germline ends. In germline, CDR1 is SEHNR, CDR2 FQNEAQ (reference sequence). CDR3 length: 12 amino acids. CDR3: CASSSDSITQYF. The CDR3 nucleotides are TGTGCCAGCAGCTCGGACAGCATTACGCAGTATTTT.

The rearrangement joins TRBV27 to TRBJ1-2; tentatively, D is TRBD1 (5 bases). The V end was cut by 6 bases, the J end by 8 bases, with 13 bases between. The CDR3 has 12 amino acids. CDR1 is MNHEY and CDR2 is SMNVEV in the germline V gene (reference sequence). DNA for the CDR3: TGTGCCAGCAGGGGGGTGGTGGACGGCTACACCTTC. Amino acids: CASRGVVDGYTF.

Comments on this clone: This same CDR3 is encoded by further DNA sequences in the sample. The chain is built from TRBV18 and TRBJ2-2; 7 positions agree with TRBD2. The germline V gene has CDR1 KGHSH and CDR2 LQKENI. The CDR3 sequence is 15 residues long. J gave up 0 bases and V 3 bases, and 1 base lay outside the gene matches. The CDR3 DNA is TGTGCCAGCTCACCTAGCGGGTCGAACACCGGGGAGCTGTTTTTT. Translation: CASSPSGSNTGELFF.

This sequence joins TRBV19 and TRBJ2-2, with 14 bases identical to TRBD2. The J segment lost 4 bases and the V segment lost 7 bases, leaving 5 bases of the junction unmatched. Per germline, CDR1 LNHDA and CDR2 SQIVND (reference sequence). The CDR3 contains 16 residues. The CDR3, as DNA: TGTGCCAGTAAGGGGACTAGCGGGAGAACCACCGGGGAGCTGTTTTTT. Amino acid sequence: CASKGTSGRTTGELFF.

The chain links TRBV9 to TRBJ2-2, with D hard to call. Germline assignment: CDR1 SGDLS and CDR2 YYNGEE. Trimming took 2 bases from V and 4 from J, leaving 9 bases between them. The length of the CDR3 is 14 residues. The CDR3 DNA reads TGTGCCAGCAGCGTGTATGACGTCACCGGGGAGCTGTTTTTT. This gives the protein CASSVYDVTGELFF.